These 24 T cell receptor beta chains originate from one sample sequenced in a study of cytomegalovirus exposure and HLA in healthy donors (dated by TCRdb to about 2017). Receptor libraries were prepared by the immunoSEQ multiplex PCR assay. TCRdb holds this immuneACCESS table with in-frame rearrangements only. Some clones are missing; in checked studies, unresolved V genes explain under half, and the rest has no known cause. Here the sample has roughly 220,000 clones; around nine tenths occur a single time. The ten largest clones represent more than 1% of the sample. The material sequenced was PBMCs. These receptors were taken from a woman under 30 in good health and CMV-seronegative.

The V call is TRBV11-2, the J call TRBJ2-7; 8 nucleotides match TRBD1. This CDR3 has 14 amino acids. Trimming cost V 1 base and J 6 bases; bases outside gene matches: 5. CDR1 is SGHAT, CDR2 FQNNGV, per germline. The DNA of the CDR3 is TGTGCCAGCAGCTTAGGGGCAGGGGGCTCCGAGCAGTACTTC. It specifies CASSLGAGGSEQYF.

The J gene is TRBJ1-3, the V gene TRBV6-1; 9 positions match TRBD1. The ends lost 6 bases at V and 6 bases at J; junction bases unmatched: 6. CDR3 length: 14 residues. CDR1 is MNHNS and CDR2 is SASEGT in the germline V gene. The CDR3 loop reads CASSRGQGSNTIYF. In DNA form, the CDR3 reads TGTGCCAGCAGCCGAGGACAGGGGTCAAACACCATATATTTT.

The gene calls are TRBV5-1 and TRBJ1-2; a possible D gene is TRBD1 (6 bases). The CDR3 is 14 residues long. With 6 bases removed from V and 5 bases from J, the gap between germline ends came to 17 bases. Germline V gene sequence: CDR1 SGHRS, CDR2 YFSETQ. The CDR3 nucleotides are TGCGCCAGCACTCACCGATTGGGGGCGTATGGCTACACCTTC. Its protein is CASTHRLGAYGYTF.

The chain employs TRBV28 and TRBJ2-2; D unclear. CDR3 length: 13 amino acids. CDR1 and CDR2 from the germline V gene are MDHEN and SYDVKM. Trimming left V 11 bases short and J 1 base short, with 11 bases between. The CDR3 sequence: CAVTIGNTGELFF. The CDR3 DNA reads as TGTGCCGTAACTATTGGGAACACCGGGGAGCTGTTTTTT.

The chain joins TRBV5-1 to TRBJ2-5; D gene uncertain. V was cut by 0 bases and J by 4 bases, with 13 bases left in between. This CDR3 contains 15 residues. Per the germline V gene, CDR1 is SGHRS and CDR2 is YFSETQ. The CDR3 nucleotides are TGCGCCAGCAGCTTGGGGAGCTACCCCCCAGAGACCCAGTACTTC. It encodes CASSLGSYPPETQYF.

J is TRBJ1-2 and V is TRBV19, with 7 bases matching TRBD1. The CDR3 length is 15 residues. Germline loops: CDR1 LNHDA, CDR2 SQIVND (reference sequence). The V gene end was trimmed by 7 bases and the J gene end by 8 bases; junction bases not matched to a gene: 16. This chain's CDR3 is CASIPVGGVTRGYTF. The DNA for the CDR3 is TGTGCCAGTATCCCGGTAGGGGGCGTTACGAGGGGCTACACCTTC.

The chain carries TRBV28 and TRBJ1-2; 8 bases agree with TRBD1. The junction had 4 bases not matched to a gene; V was cut back by 8 bases and J by 5 bases. CDR1 is MDHEN, CDR2 SYDVKM, per germline. The CDR3 is made up of 12 amino acids. DNA for the CDR3: TGTGCCAGCCAGGGGGCGCGTTATGGCTACACCTTC. This encodes CASQGARYGYTF.

The rearrangement joins TRBV5-1 to TRBJ1-4, with 10 bases aligning to TRBD1. The V gene end was trimmed by 2 bases and the J gene end by 8 bases; junction bases not matched to a gene: 6. The germline V gene encodes CDR1 SGHRS and CDR2 YFSETQ. CDR3 length: 15 amino acids. The CDR3 spells CASSFLATGGEKLFF. The CDR3, as DNA: TGCGCCAGCAGCTTCCTTGCGACAGGGGGCGAAAAACTGTTTTTT. Together with reference TRBV5-1 and TRBJ1-4, the CDR3 gives the full variable domain: KAGVTQTPRYLIKTRGQQVTLSCSPISGHRSVSWYQQTPGQGLQFLFEYFSETQRNKGNFPGRFSGRQFSNSRSEMNVSTLELGDSALYLCASSFLATGGEKLFFGSGTQLSVL.

The J gene is TRBJ2-7, the V gene TRBV5-4, with a possible D match to TRBD1 (6 bases). This CDR3 contains 14 residues. Trimming shortened V by 4 bases and J by 3 bases, and 14 bases separated the two germline ends. Germline CDR1 and CDR2: SGHNT and YYREEE (reference sequence). The CDR3 reads CASSPIQGNYEQYF. DNA for the CDR3: TGTGCCAGCAGCCCCATACAGGGTAACTACGAGCAGTACTTC.

V usage is TRBV5-4 and J usage is TRBJ2-7; a weak D match, TRBD2 (5 bases). CDR1 and CDR2 from the germline V gene are SGHNT and YYREEE (reference sequence). Trimming pared 1 base from V and 0 bases from J, leaving 11 bases between. The CDR3 is 15 amino acids. CDR3 nucleotide sequence: TGTGCCAGCAGCTTGAACGGAGGCTACTCCTACGAGCAGTACTTC. Protein: CASSLNGGYSYEQYF.

This chain links TRBV7-8 with TRBJ1-1; possible D gene TRBD1, 5 bases. This CDR3 region has 16 residues. V lost 0 bases and J 0 bases, leaving 11 bases between the germline ends. From germline, CDR1 is SGHVS and CDR2 FQNEAQ. The CDR3 coding sequence is TGTGCCAGCAGCTTAGCGGGTGGGGCCGTGAACACTGAAGCTTTCTTT. This translates into CASSLAGGAVNTEAFF.

The chain carries TRBV5-6 and TRBJ2-6; 7 positions match TRBD1. The CDR3 has 15 amino acids. V gave up 4 bases and J gave up 2 bases; unmatched junction bases: 3. Germline CDR1 reads SGHDT; CDR2 reads YYEEEE. The CDR3 protein is CASSRQGAGANVLTF. CDR3 nucleotides: TGTGCCAGCAGCCGACAGGGTGCTGGGGCCAACGTCCTGACTTTC.

This clone was seen just once. This chain connects TRBV2 to TRBJ2-3, with 8 bases matching TRBD1. In germline, CDR1 is SNHLY, CDR2 FYNNEI. This CDR3 spans 12 amino acids. The J segment lost 6 bases and the V segment lost 7 bases, leaving 3 bases of the junction unmatched. This CDR3 is CASNTGGDTQYF. The CDR3 coding sequence is TGTGCCAGCAATACAGGGGGGGATACGCAGTATTTT.

The gene calls are TRBV28 and TRBJ1-5; D is perhaps TRBD1 (6 bases). Looked up from germline, CDR1 is MDHEN and CDR2 is SYDVKM. The germline V and J ends were trimmed by 3 bases and 9 bases, with 15 bases remaining between them. The CDR3 is made up of 14 amino acids. The CDR3 region is CASSFRGAIRPQHF. Written as DNA, the CDR3 is TGTGCCAGCAGTTTTCGGGGGGCGATACGGCCCCAGCATTTT.

The chain employs TRBV9 and TRBJ1-1, with TRBD1 as a possible D gene (5 bases). Germline CDR1 is SGDLS and CDR2 is YYNGEE. The CDR3 extends over 13 amino acids. V dropped 4 bases and J dropped 1 base, with 8 bases sitting between them. CDR3 coding DNA: TGTGCCAGCAGCCGACAGACGAACACTGAAGCTTTCTTT. It is translated as CASSRQTNTEAFF.

The chain joins TRBV6-4 to TRBJ2-2; 9 bases align to TRBD1. Germline CDR1 and CDR2: MRHNA and SNTAGT. The CDR3 has 14 amino acids. V lost 6 bases and J lost 5; bases outside the gene matches: 4. The CDR3 region is CASRGQGRTGELFF. In DNA form, the CDR3 reads TGTGCCAGCAGAGGACAGGGGAGGACCGGGGAGCTGTTTTTT.

The chain carries TRBV11-2 and TRBJ2-1, with TRBD2 identical over 8 bases. There are 16 residues in the CDR3. With V trimmed by 6 bases and J by 7 bases, 14 bases remained unmatched. CDR1 is SGHAT, CDR2 FQNNGV, per germline. Here the CDR3 reads CASRSLLAGLGNEQFF. The CDR3 DNA reads as TGTGCCAGCAGGTCGCTTTTAGCGGGATTAGGGAATGAGCAGTTCTTC.

J is TRBJ2-7 and V is TRBV5-1, with D tentatively TRBD1 (5 bases). Germline lookup yields CDR1 SGHRS and CDR2 YFSETQ. The CDR3 runs to 16 residues. The ends were cut back, 0 bases at V and 3 bases at J, with 16 bases in the middle. The CDR3 region has the DNA TGCGCCAGCAGCTTGGTGCAGGGCTCCGAAAACTACGAGCAGTACTTC. This translates into CASSLVQGSENYEQYF.

V is TRBV25-1 and J is TRBJ1-5; 8 bases align to TRBD1. The CDR3 runs 14 residues. Losses at the gene ends were 6 bases for V and 4 bases for J; bases not matched to a gene: 5. The germline V gene has CDR1 MGHDK and CDR2 SYGVNS. The CDR3: CASRGQGPNQPQHF. The CDR3 DNA reads as TGTGCCAGCAGAGGACAGGGCCCTAATCAGCCCCAGCATTTT.

The chain links TRBV11-2 to TRBJ2-7; the match to TRBD1 covers 7 bases. Germline CDR1 and CDR2: SGHAT and FQNNGV. The CDR3 runs 15 residues. Unmatched junction bases numbered 5, after V lost 3 bases and J lost 0 bases. The CDR3, as DNA: TGTGCCAGCAGCTTTGCCCGGGACAGCTCCTACGAGCAGTACTTC. Protein sequence: CASSFARDSSYEQYF.

This sequence joins TRBV10-3 and TRBJ1-2, with D perhaps TRBD1 (6 bases). This CDR3 region has 16 residues. V lost 0 bases to trimming and J lost 7 bases, with 18 bases between them. The germline gives CDR1 ENHRY, CDR2 SYGVKD. The DNA of the CDR3 is TGTGCCATCAGTGAGTCTACTCGACAGGCTAGTGGTGGCTACACCTTC. It encodes CAISESTRQASGGYTF.

The CDR3 spells CASSTVTGSEQYF. DNA of the CDR3: TGTGCCAGCAGCACTGTGACAGGGAGTGAGCAGTACTTC. The J gene is TRBJ2-7, the V gene TRBV7-6; 7 bases agree with TRBD1. This CDR3 is 13 amino acids long. Looked up from germline, CDR1 is SGHVS and CDR2 is FNYEAQ. The V segment lost 5 bases and the J segment 7 bases; nucleotides outside the gene matches: 8.

The chain carries TRBV5-1 and TRBJ1-1; D gene ambiguous. Germline CDR1 reads SGHRS; CDR2 reads YFSETQ. V was shortened by 0 bases and J by 1 base, with 7 bases between the two germline ends. The CDR3 is 14 amino acids. Here the CDR3 DNA reads TGCGCCAGCAGCTTGGGACACCGGAACACTGAAGCTTTCTTT. Its protein is CASSLGHRNTEAFF.

In this sample, this clone turned up once. The V call is TRBV30, the J call TRBJ2-7; 11 bases align to TRBD2. This CDR3 is built from 14 residues. The V gene end was trimmed by 2 bases and the J gene end by 2 bases; junction bases not matched to a gene: 2. CDR1 is GTSNPN and CDR2 is SVGIG in the germline V gene (reference sequence). CDR3 bases: TGTGCCTGGAGTCCACTAGCGGGAGCCTACGAGCAGTACTTC. It yields the protein CAWSPLAGAYEQYF.